These 22 T cell receptor beta chains originate from one sample sequenced in a study of cytomegalovirus exposure and HLA in healthy donors. Primers for the PCR totalled 60 Vbeta and 13 Jbeta. The data were produced by immunoSEQ multiplex PCR, yet TCRdb's version contains in-frame clones alone and is incomplete. The sample includes 40,000 to 55,000 clones, around 72% seen only once; the top ten take around 3.3%. Material for sequencing was PBMCs. These receptors were obtained from a woman between 25 and 40 years old in good health and CMV-seronegative.

V is TRBV29-1 and J is TRBJ2-1; 9 bases line up with TRBD1. The CDR3 has 14 residues. The germline V gene encodes CDR1 SQVTM and CDR2 ANQGSEA. Unmatched junction bases numbered 10, after V lost 5 bases and J lost 8 bases. The CDR3 loop reads CSVRRTGEIDEQFF. CDR3 bases: TGCAGCGTTCGCCGGACAGGGGAGATCGATGAGCAGTTCTTC.

V gene TRBV10-3 combines with J gene TRBJ2-7, with 11 bases aligning to TRBD1. V gave up 5 bases and J gave up 2 bases; unmatched junction bases: 5. Germline V lookup: CDR1 ENHRY, CDR2 SYGVKD. The CDR3 sequence is 15 residues long. In DNA form, the CDR3 reads TGTGCCATCAGTACCGGGACAGGGGGAGCCTACGAGCAGTACTTC. This codes for CAISTGTGGAYEQYF.

The V call is TRBV6-1, the J call TRBJ2-1, with TRBD2 matching over 7 bases. CDR1 is MNHNS, CDR2 SASEGT, per germline. The CDR3 runs 14 residues. V shed 7 bases, J shed 6 bases, and the junction held 9 bases outside the gene matches. CDR3 sequence: CASTSAGAGNEQFF. In nucleotides, the CDR3 is TGTGCCAGCACATCCGCGGGAGCGGGCAATGAGCAGTTCTTC.

DNA of the CDR3: TGTGCCAGCAGCTTTGGCGGCTCCTACGAGCAGTACTTC. Translated: CASSFGGSYEQYF. The rearrangement joins TRBV5-6 to TRBJ2-7; D is ambiguous. Germline assignment: CDR1 SGHDT and CDR2 YYEEEE. This CDR3 is 13 amino acids long. The germline V and J ends were trimmed by 2 bases and 0 bases, with 6 bases remaining between them.

The chain has TRBV5-6 and TRBJ2-1, with D possibly TRBD2 on 5 matching bases. With 4 bases removed from V and 2 bases from J, the gap between germline ends came to 16 bases. CDR3 size: 16 residues. Germline lookup yields CDR1 SGHDT and CDR2 YYEEEE. For the CDR3, the DNA is TGTGCCAGCAGCCGCTCGGCGGGTCTTGCCTACAATGAGCAGTTCTTC. This codes for CASSRSAGLAYNEQFF.

The V call is TRBV5-1, the J call TRBJ2-2; weak D call: TRBD1 (5 bases). The CDR3 has 13 amino acids. Trimming left V 4 bases short and J 7 bases short, with 11 bases between. Germline-derived CDR1 and CDR2 are SGHRS and YFSETQ. The CDR3 spells CASSPVQGGELFF. CDR3 in DNA: TGCGCCAGCAGCCCTGTTCAGGGCGGGGAGCTGTTTTTT.

The chain has TRBV2 and TRBJ2-5; the D gene is possibly TRBD2 (6 bases). CDR3 size: 16 residues. The V gene's germline CDR1 is SNHLY and CDR2 FYNNEI. Trimming took 7 bases from V and 2 from J, leaving 20 bases between them. In nucleotides, the CDR3 is TGTGCCAGCACGGGAGTGGGGTTTGAAGGGCAAGAGACCCAGTACTTC. It yields the protein CASTGVGFEGQETQYF.

The J gene is TRBJ2-1, the V gene TRBV29-1; 9 nucleotides match TRBD1. Germline V gene data show CDR1 as SQVTM and CDR2 as ANQGSEA. Germline trimming cut 7 bases from V and 0 bases from J; bases unmatched to any gene: 7. This CDR3 is built from 15 residues. The CDR3 sequence: CSGNRQGVSYNEQFF. The CDR3, as DNA: TGCAGCGGGAACCGACAGGGGGTCTCCTACAATGAGCAGTTCTTC.

This clone has a handful of counts. The chain has TRBV6-5 and TRBJ2-5, with 7 bases identical to TRBD2. Germline loops: CDR1 MNHEY, CDR2 SVGAGI. V was pared by 0 bases and J by 5 bases, with 6 bases of the junction left unmatched. The CDR3 covers 15 residues. DNA of the CDR3: TGTGCCAGCAGTTACTCATACATGGGAGGGGAGACCCAGTACTTC. Translating it yields CASSYSYMGGETQYF.

The V call is TRBV5-6, the J call TRBJ2-5, with TRBD1 as a possible D gene (5 bases). The CDR3 has 16 residues. Germline CDR1 SGHDT, CDR2 YYEEEE. V dropped 0 bases and J dropped 0 bases, with 12 bases sitting between them. The CDR3 loop is CASSLGAGKYQETQYF. DNA of the CDR3: TGTGCCAGCAGCTTGGGAGCAGGGAAATACCAAGAGACCCAGTACTTC.

This clone was picked up a small number of times. This rearrangement joins TRBV21-1 to TRBJ2-1; the D call of TRBD2 is as the table states it, not checked on the DNA. TRBV21-1 is reported as a pseudogene. The CDR3 consists of 13 residues. The CDR3 loop is CASQGSRNNEQFF. In DNA, the CDR3 is TGTGCCTCCCAAGGTAGCCGGAACAATGAGCAGTTCTTC.

The sample holds a few counts of this clone. The genes are TRBV6-6 and TRBJ1-6; TRBD1 aligns across 10 bases. The CDR3 contains 14 residues. Germline CDR1 MNHNY, CDR2 SVGAGI (reference sequence). The J segment lost 6 bases and the V segment lost 5 bases, leaving 1 base of the junction unmatched. CDR3 sequence reads: CASSRDRGNSPLHF. Here the CDR3 DNA reads TGTGCCAGCAGTCGGGACAGGGGTAATTCACCCCTCCACTTT.

The V gene is TRBV11-2, the J gene TRBJ1-2, with unresolved D. Germline V lookup: CDR1 SGHAT, CDR2 FQNNGV. There are 16 residues in the CDR3. V lost 1 base, J lost 7 bases, and 19 bases lay in between. Written as DNA, the CDR3 is TGTGCCAGCAGCTTAGTGTTTAGGCAAGCTAGAAGTGGCTACACCTTC. It yields the protein CASSLVFRQARSGYTF. Complete variable domain (other parts from reference TRBV11-2 and TRBJ1-2): EAGVAQSPRYKIIEKRQSVAFWCNPISGHATLYWYQQILGQGPKLLIQFQNNGVVDDSQLPKDRFSAERLKGVDSTLKIQPAKLEDSAVYLCASSLVFRQARSGYTFGSGTRLTVV.

The gene calls are TRBV6-1 and TRBJ2-2; D is uncertain. Germline assignment: CDR1 MNHNS and CDR2 SASEGT. The CDR3 has 13 residues. The V gene lost 1 base and the J gene lost 5 bases, with 5 bases spanning the gap. CDR3 protein: CASSEVETGELFF. The CDR3 DNA sequence: TGTGCCAGCAGTGAAGTCGAGACCGGGGAGCTGTTTTTT.

The chain couples TRBV5-8 to TRBJ2-5, with D maybe TRBD1 (6 bases). Trimming left V 2 bases short and J 3 bases short, with 14 bases between. The CDR3 runs to 15 residues. Germline V CDR1 and CDR2: SGHTS, YDEGEE. As DNA, the CDR3 is TGTGCCAGCAGCTTCCCGGGACACCAAAAAGAGACCCAGTACTTC. The encoded protein is CASSFPGHQKETQYF. Variable domain in full (rest from reference TRBV5-8 and TRBJ2-5): EAGVTQSPTHLIKTRGQQATLRCSPISGHTSVYWYQQALGLGLQFLLWYDEGEERNRGNFPPRFSGRQFPNYSSELNVNALELEDSALYLCASSFPGHQKETQYFGPGTRLLVL.

The V and J genes are TRBV18 and TRBJ1-1; no definite D call. The length of the CDR3 is 17 residues. Trimming removed 3 bases at V and 0 bases at J, with 17 bases between. Germline V gene lookup returns CDR1 KGHSH and CDR2 LQKENI. CDR3 sequence: CASSPSYGDLMNTEAFF. CDR3 DNA sequence: TGTGCCAGCTCACCGTCGTACGGAGATTTAATGAACACTGAAGCTTTCTTT.

The CDR3 DNA follows: TGTGCCAGCAGGTCCGACAGGGGATATACTGAAGCTTTCTTT. It is translated as CASRSDRGYTEAFF. The chain has TRBV6-1 and TRBJ1-1; 8 bases match TRBD1. This CDR3 is built from 14 residues. Looked up from germline, CDR1 is MNHNS and CDR2 is SASEGT. Trimming took 6 bases from V and 5 from J; bases not matched to a gene: 8.

This clone has a single count. V usage is TRBV14 and J usage is TRBJ1-5; 7 bases agree with TRBD1. The CDR3 loop spans 14 amino acids. CDR1 and CDR2 (germline): SGHDN, FVKESK. Germline trimming cut 4 bases from V and 5 bases from J; bases unmatched to any gene: 5. The CDR3 region has the DNA TGTGCCAGCAGCCCGAGGCAGGGGGATCAGCCCCAGCATTTT. It encodes CASSPRQGDQPQHF. Variable domain in full (rest from reference TRBV14 and TRBJ1-5): EAGVTQFPSHSVIEKGQTVTLRCDPISGHDNLYWYRRVMGKEIKFLLHFVKESKQDESGMPNNRFLAERTGGTYSTLKVQPAELEDSGVYFCASSPRQGDQPQHFGDGTRLSIL.

This clone was detected a few times. The J gene is TRBJ1-5, the V gene TRBV7-6; D not certain. The CDR3 is made up of 13 amino acids. Germline CDR1 is SGHVS and CDR2 is FNYEAQ. Trimming pared 1 base from V and 7 bases from J, leaving 8 bases between. The CDR3 loop is CASSLDGVQPQHF. CDR3 DNA sequence: TGTGCCAGCAGCTTAGACGGGGTACAGCCCCAGCATTTT.

The J gene is TRBJ2-1, the V gene TRBV5-1; D gene uncertain. The germline V gene encodes CDR1 SGHRS and CDR2 YFSETQ. The CDR3 spans 13 residues. Trimming removed 1 base at V and 9 bases at J, with 11 bases between. This chain's CDR3 is CASSLSVSGEQFF. CDR3 sequence (DNA): TGCGCCAGCAGCTTGTCCGTATCCGGTGAGCAGTTCTTC.

This clone is termed medium-sized (0.01 to 0.1%). The gene calls are TRBV6-1 and TRBJ1-6; no firm D call. V was trimmed by 0 bases and J by 11 bases, leaving 11 bases between them. CDR1 is MNHNS and CDR2 is SASEGT in the germline V gene. The CDR3 runs to 14 residues. In DNA, the CDR3 is TGTGCCAGCAGTGAAGCATTGTACGGGGCACCCCTCCACTTT. The encoded protein is CASSEALYGAPLHF.

The chain employs TRBV28 and TRBJ2-7; no firm D call. Germline loops: CDR1 MDHEN, CDR2 SYDVKM. V shed 7 bases and J shed 2 bases, with 12 bases lying between them. The CDR3 is 13 amino acids. The DNA for the CDR3 is TGTGCCAGCACCCCTTATCACACCTACGAGCAGTACTTC. As protein: CASTPYHTYEQYF.